Listed here are 31 T cell receptor beta chains from one sample, sequenced in a study of T cells after posttransplantation cyclophosphamide. A marrow graft followed busulfan-fludarabine conditioning, with cyclophosphamide on days +3 and +4. The data were produced by immunoSEQ multiplex PCR, yet TCRdb's version contains in-frame clones alone and is incomplete. The sample gives approximately 40,000 clones, around 80% of which show up once; approximately 8.7% is in the top ten. The sequenced sample was CD4+ T cells sorted from blood, obtained 1903 days after a stem cell transplant with posttransplant cyclophosphamide. These receptors originate from a female patient between 40 and 55 years old who received an allogeneic stem cell transplant from a related donor, was CMV-positive, and had no GVHD. Some T cells may be supplied by the graft donor.

The chain couples TRBV7-2 to TRBJ2-7; D might be TRBD2 (6 bases). Germline CDR1 and CDR2: SGHTA and FQGNSA. The V end lost 1 base, the J end lost 2 bases, and 12 bases lay between the germline ends. This CDR3 is built from 15 residues. The CDR3 DNA reads TGTGCCAGCAGCTTAGTCCAGGGAGGCACCTACGAGCAGTACTTC. Its protein product is CASSLVQGGTYEQYF.

This clone was found a few times. The gene calls are TRBV4-1 and TRBJ1-4; 9 bases fit TRBD1. CDR3 length: 15 amino acids. CDR1 MGHRA and CDR2 YSYEKL come from the germline V gene. The junction had 9 bases not matched to a gene; V was cut back by 4 bases and J by 9 bases. The CDR3 loop reads CASSRLQGAQQKLFF. The CDR3 DNA follows: TGCGCCAGCAGCCGACTACAGGGGGCTCAGCAAAAACTGTTTTTT.

J is TRBJ1-3 and V is TRBV7-5. TRBV7-5 is tagged as a pseudogene. The CDR3 is made up of 16 amino acids. The CDR3 protein is CARSLAPTRSGNTIYF. Written as DNA, the CDR3 is TGTGCCAGAAGCTTAGCCCCTACCCGCTCTGGAAACACCATATATTTT.

V and J are TRBV5-1 and TRBJ2-5, with TRBD1 identical over 10 bases. V was pared by 5 bases and J by 4 bases, with 11 bases of the junction left unmatched. The CDR3 is 16 residues long. The germline V gene encodes CDR1 SGHRS and CDR2 YFSETQ. DNA of the CDR3: TGCGCCAGCAGACTTGAGACAGGGGGCATCTTAGAGACCCAGTACTTC. It is translated as CASRLETGGILETQYF.

This clone was seen just once. The J gene is TRBJ2-5, the V gene TRBV5-4, with 7 bases matching TRBD1. The V and J ends lost 4 bases and 1 base, in that order; junction bases with no gene match: 4. The CDR3 length is 14 residues. Germline V lookup: CDR1 SGHNT, CDR2 YYREEE (reference sequence). CDR3 nucleotides: TGTGCCAGCAGCCCCGGACAGGCCCAAGAGACCCAGTACTTC. This encodes CASSPGQAQETQYF.

CDR3 in DNA: TGTGCCAGCAGCCCCGACAGGAATAATCAGCCCCAGCATTTT. Its protein product is CASSPDRNNQPQHF. The chain employs TRBV27 and TRBJ1-5; a weak D match, TRBD1 (6 bases). The CDR3 covers 14 residues. Trimming took off 6 bases at V and 4 bases at J, with 13 bases between the two ends. The V gene's germline CDR1 is MNHEY and CDR2 SMNVEV (reference sequence).

Worth noting for this clone: Within the sample, other DNA sequences also encode this same CDR3. As DNA, the CDR3 is TGTGCCAGCAGCGCCGGGGGGGATACCGGGGAGCTGTTTTTT. Translation: CASSAGGDTGELFF. This rearrangement joins TRBV9 to TRBJ2-2; TRBD2 agrees at 8 bases. CDR3 length: 14 amino acids. The ends lost 3 bases at V and 5 bases at J; junction bases unmatched: 3. Germline CDR1 and CDR2: SGDLS and YYNGEE.

This chain joins TRBV6-5 and TRBJ1-2; 9 bases align to TRBD1. V was clipped by 5 bases and J by 7 bases; unmatched bases: 11. The CDR3 contains 15 residues. From germline, CDR1 is MNHEY and CDR2 SVGAGI. CDR3 sequence reads: CASSPGQGRLGGYTF. The CDR3 DNA reads TGTGCCAGCAGTCCGGGACAGGGAAGATTGGGTGGCTACACCTTC.

V gene TRBV6-5 combines with J gene TRBJ1-6; 8 bases are a match to TRBD1. The junction had 5 bases not matched to a gene; V was cut back by 6 bases and J by 7 bases. From germline, CDR1 is MNHEY and CDR2 SVGAGI. This CDR3 is 14 amino acids long. The CDR3 coding sequence is TGTGCCAGCAGAACAGGACAGGGAAATTCACCCCTCCACTTT. This encodes CASRTGQGNSPLHF.

The chain links TRBV5-1 to TRBJ1-3; the D is unclear. V lost 0 bases to trimming and J lost 4 bases, with 11 bases between them. The length of the CDR3 is 15 residues. Germline lookup yields CDR1 SGHRS and CDR2 YFSETQ. The CDR3, as DNA: TGCGCCAGCAGCTTGGAGAGTACTCTCGGAAACACCATATATTTT. Protein product: CASSLESTLGNTIYF.

This clone was detected only a few times. The chain employs TRBV19 and TRBJ2-2; 7 positions agree with TRBD1. Germline V gene sequence: CDR1 LNHDA, CDR2 SQIVND (reference sequence). V was clipped by 4 bases and J by 5 bases; unmatched bases: 7. The CDR3 is made up of 15 amino acids. CDR3 in amino acids: CASSTGTVQTGELFF. The CDR3 nucleotides read TGTGCCAGTAGTACTGGGACAGTCCAGACCGGGGAGCTGTTTTTT.

This chain joins TRBV27 and TRBJ1-1; 9 bases are a match to TRBD1. Trimming cost V 5 bases and J 4 bases; bases outside gene matches: 5. CDR3 length: 14 residues. CDR1 and CDR2 from the germline V gene are MNHEY and SMNVEV (reference sequence). CDR3 in amino acids: CASSPRDRATEAFF. Here the CDR3 DNA reads TGTGCCAGCAGTCCGAGGGACAGGGCCACTGAAGCTTTCTTT.

The chain uses TRBV7-2 and TRBJ2-4; no reliable D call. This CDR3 is built from 15 residues. CDR1 and CDR2 from the germline V gene are SGHTA and FQGNSA. Trimming stripped 1 base from V and 3 bases from J, with 10 bases between. This CDR3 reads CASSLGPHNKNIQYF. For the CDR3, the DNA is TGTGCCAGCAGCTTAGGTCCACATAACAAAAACATTCAGTACTTC.

The rearrangement uses TRBV18 and TRBJ1-5; D unresolved. The CDR3 sequence is 13 residues long. CDR1 KGHSH and CDR2 LQKENI come from the germline V gene. V dropped 4 bases and J dropped 10 bases, with 14 bases sitting between them. For the CDR3, the DNA is TGTGCCAGCTCACAAGCGGCCGCTCGACCCCAGCATTTT. Translation: CASSQAAARPQHF.

In its sample, this clone was seen a few times. The CDR3 sequence is CASSPSATEAEQYF. The DNA for the CDR3 is TGTGCCAGCAGCCCATCCGCGACGGAGGCCGAGCAGTACTTC. The chain is built from TRBV7-9 and TRBJ2-7; a possible D gene is TRBD2 (5 bases). Trimming cost V 5 bases and J 6 bases, with 17 bases left between them. Germline V gives CDR1 SEHNR, CDR2 FQNEAQ (reference sequence). The CDR3 sequence is 14 residues long. Filled out from reference TRBV7-9 and TRBJ2-7, the complete variable domain reads DTGVSQNPRHKITKRGQNVTFRCDPISEHNRLYWYRQTLGQGPEFLTYFQNEAQLEKSRLLSDRFSAERPKGSFSTLEIQRTEQGDSAMYLCASSPSATEAEQYFGPGTRLTVT.

This rearrangement joins TRBV28 to TRBJ1-5, with D uncertain. The ends were cut back, 6 bases at V and 7 bases at J, with 19 bases in the middle. Germline V gene lookup returns CDR1 MDHEN and CDR2 SYDVKM. This CDR3 region has 15 residues. The CDR3 coding sequence is TGTGCCAGCAGCCGCGTAGAGGGAATCAAGCAGCCCCAGCATTTT. As protein: CASSRVEGIKQPQHF.

This clone showed up just a few times. V is TRBV6-6 and J is TRBJ1-2; D may be TRBD1 (5 bases). The CDR3 loop spans 14 amino acids. Deletions cut 8 bases from V and 2 bases from J, with 15 bases between. CDR1 is MNHNY and CDR2 is SVGAGI in the germline V gene (reference sequence). CDR3 coding DNA: TGTGCCAGCCGACAGACGCTAACCAACTATGGCTACACCTTC. It yields the protein CASRQTLTNYGYTF.

V gene TRBV5-1 combines with J gene TRBJ2-1, with D perhaps matching TRBD1 (6 bases). Germline CDR1 SGHRS, CDR2 YFSETQ. V gave up 3 bases and J gave up 5 bases, with 15 bases separating them. The CDR3 is made up of 15 amino acids. CDR3 protein: CASSSYIRDNNEQFF. CDR3 DNA sequence: TGCGCCAGCAGCTCATATATCCGGGACAACAATGAGCAGTTCTTC.

The V call is TRBV20-1, the J call TRBJ1-1, with D possibly being TRBD1 (5 bases). V was clipped by 7 bases and J by 6 bases, with 12 bases between them. Germline CDR1 and CDR2: DFQATT and SNEGSKA (reference sequence). The CDR3 contains 11 residues. CDR3 sequence: CSVRWGAEAFF. CDR3 DNA sequence: TGCAGTGTTCGGTGGGGGGCTGAAGCTTTCTTT.

The gene calls are TRBV10-2 and TRBJ2-3; 9 bases match TRBD1. The CDR3 is made up of 16 amino acids. Germline V gives CDR1 WSHSY, CDR2 SAAADI. Trimming took 7 bases from V and 1 from J; bases not matched to a gene: 9. The CDR3 is CASTPPGQGRTDTQYF. The CDR3, as DNA: TGCGCCAGCACTCCTCCGGGACAGGGACGCACAGATACGCAGTATTTT.

The chain joins TRBV7-2 to TRBJ1-5; no definite D call. The CDR3 consists of 13 residues. Germline-derived CDR1 and CDR2 are SGHTA and FQGNSA. V gave up 1 base and J gave up 7 bases, with 8 bases separating them. The CDR3 DNA is TGTGCCAGCAGCTTAGAGCCGAGGCAGCCCCAGCATTTT. Protein: CASSLEPRQPQHF.

This clone appeared once. The chain recombines TRBV6-5 with TRBJ2-5, with TRBD2 matching over 9 bases. Germline V gene sequence: CDR1 MNHEY, CDR2 SVGAGI. Trimming cost V 5 bases and J 5 bases; bases outside gene matches: 6. CDR3 length: 14 residues. The CDR3 is CASSRTSALETQYF. The CDR3 DNA follows: TGTGCCAGCAGTCGGACTAGCGCCTTGGAGACCCAGTACTTC.

By sample share, this clone is medium-sized. CDR3 DNA: TGTGCCAGTAGTATAGCCCCACAGCAAGAGAATTCACCCCTCCACTTT. Protein sequence: CASSIAPQQENSPLHF. The J gene is TRBJ1-6, the V gene TRBV19; no definite D call. Germline CDR1 and CDR2: LNHDA and SQIVND (reference sequence). The CDR3 length is 16 residues. V was clipped by 1 base and J by 7 bases, with 14 bases between them. The full variable domain, its missing parts supplied by reference TRBV19 and TRBJ1-6, is DGGITQSPKYLFRKEGQNVTLSCEQNLNHDAMYWYRQDPGQGLRLIYYSQIVNDFQKGDIAEGYSVSREKKESFPLTVTSAQKNPTAFYLCASSIAPQQENSPLHFGNGTRLTVT.

This clone was recorded a few times. The chain employs TRBV7-2 and TRBJ1-5, with a possible D match to TRBD1 (5 bases). There are 14 residues in the CDR3. V was cut by 6 bases and J by 5 bases, with 14 bases left in between. Germline values: CDR1 SGHTA, CDR2 FQGNSA. This CDR3 reads CASSQQGGYQPQHF. Here the CDR3 DNA reads TGTGCCAGCAGTCAGCAGGGCGGCTATCAGCCCCAGCATTTT.

The chain links TRBV5-1 to TRBJ2-1; D call uncertain. Germline CDR1 SGHRS, CDR2 YFSETQ. V was shortened by 5 bases and J by 0 bases, with 12 bases between the two germline ends. The CDR3 is made up of 15 amino acids. This CDR3 reads CASSSEWASYNEQFF. The CDR3 DNA is TGCGCCAGCAGTTCCGAGTGGGCCTCCTACAATGAGCAGTTCTTC.

The chain couples TRBV15 to TRBJ2-5; D is possibly TRBD2 (5 bases). The germline gives CDR1 LNHNV, CDR2 YYDKDF (reference sequence). V was trimmed by 0 bases and J by 3 bases, leaving 14 bases between them. The CDR3 sequence is 16 residues long. This chain's CDR3 is CATSRDYLALKETQYF. CDR3 DNA sequence: TGTGCCACCAGCAGAGATTACCTAGCCCTGAAAGAGACCCAGTACTTC.

The J gene is TRBJ1-6, the V gene TRBV6-1; the match to TRBD1 covers 8 bases. V trimming: 4 bases; J trimming: 7 bases; junction bases outside the gene matches: 9. CDR3 length: 16 amino acids. Germline-derived CDR1 and CDR2 are MNHNS and SASEGT. The CDR3 DNA reads TGTGCCAGCAGTGCCCTGACAGGGGAGGGGAATTCACCCCTCCACTTT. This codes for CASSALTGEGNSPLHF.

This chain connects TRBV27 to TRBJ2-7, with 7 bases matching TRBD1. The length of the CDR3 is 13 residues. CDR1 MNHEY and CDR2 SMNVEV come from the germline V gene (reference sequence). V gave up 6 bases and J gave up 4 bases; unmatched junction bases: 6. In nucleotides, the CDR3 is TGTGCCAGCAGCCGGGACAGATTTTACGAGCAGTACTTC. Translated: CASSRDRFYEQYF.

The rearrangement uses TRBV29-1 and TRBJ1-1; D is perhaps TRBD1 (5 bases). V dropped 7 bases and J dropped 0 bases, with 15 bases sitting between them. Germline V gene sequence: CDR1 SQVTM, CDR2 ANQGSEA. The CDR3 sequence is 14 residues long. CDR3 region: CSARGGSMNTEAFF. The CDR3 DNA follows: TGCAGCGCCCGGGGGGGATCCATGAACACTGAAGCTTTCTTT.

V gene TRBV7-2 combines with J gene TRBJ1-6; no reliable D call. This CDR3 has 15 amino acids. V lost 1 base and J lost 3, with 7 bases in between. CDR1 SGHTA and CDR2 FQGNSA come from the germline V gene. CDR3 in amino acids: CASSLDQNYNSPLHF. CDR3 sequence (DNA): TGTGCCAGCAGCTTAGACCAGAACTATAATTCACCCCTCCACTTT.

This clone was seen a few times. The chain couples TRBV9 to TRBJ2-7, with D possibly being TRBD2 (5 bases). V lost 4 bases and J 2 bases, leaving 13 bases between the germline ends. The CDR3 extends over 14 amino acids. CDR1 is SGDLS and CDR2 is YYNGEE in the germline V gene. Here the CDR3 DNA reads TGTGCCAGCAGCCCCTCCGGGGTGCCCTACGAGCAGTACTTC. Its protein is CASSPSGVPYEQYF.